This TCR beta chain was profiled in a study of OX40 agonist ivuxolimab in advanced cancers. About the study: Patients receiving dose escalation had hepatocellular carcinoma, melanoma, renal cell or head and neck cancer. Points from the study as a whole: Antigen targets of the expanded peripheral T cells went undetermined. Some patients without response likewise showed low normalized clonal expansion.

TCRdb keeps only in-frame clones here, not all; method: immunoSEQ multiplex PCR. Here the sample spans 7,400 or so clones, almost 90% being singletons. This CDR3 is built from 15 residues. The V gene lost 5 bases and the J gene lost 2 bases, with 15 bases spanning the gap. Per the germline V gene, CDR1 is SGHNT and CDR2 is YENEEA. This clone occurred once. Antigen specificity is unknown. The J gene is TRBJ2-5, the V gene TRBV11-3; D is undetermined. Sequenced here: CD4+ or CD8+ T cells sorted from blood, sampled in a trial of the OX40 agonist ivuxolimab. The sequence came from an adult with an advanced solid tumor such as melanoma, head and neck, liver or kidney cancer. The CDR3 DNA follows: TGTGCCAGCAGCCCCCCCCTTTCAGTACAAGAGACCCAGTACTTC. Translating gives CASSPPLSVQETQYF.